Listed below are T cell receptor beta chains from one sample, sequenced in a study of T cells in Graves' hyperthyroidism and ophthalmopathy. MiXCR, applied by TCRdb to the multiplex PCR reads, yields one record per CDR3 protein. Among approximately 410,000 distinct CDR3 sequences, under 15% were seen once, and the ten largest hold around 13%. Material for sequencing was blood. Source of these receptors: a man aged 18 to 35 with Graves' ophthalmopathy. Each CDR3 is given with its conserved first and last residue. D genes are given only for firm matches. A clone size is listed for some rows: how often the clone was seen (once, few, many), or a class if it is expanded.

>TRBD2|TRBJ2-1|many|TRBV2
CASRGGGAKEEQFF
TGTGCCAGCAGAGGCGGGGGGGCCAAGGAGGAGCAGTTCTTC
>NA|TRBJ1-2|many|TRBV12-3/TRBV12-4
CASSPQGQYGYTF
TGTGCCAGCAGTCCACAGGGCCAATATGGCTACACCTTC
>NA|TRBJ2-2|many|TRBV13
CASSLKLTGELFF
TGTGCCAGCAGCCTTAAGTTAACCGGGGAGCTGTTTTTT
>NA|TRBJ2-1|many|TRBV27
CASSLSIMYNEQFF
TGTGCCAGCAGTTTATCGATAATGTACAATGAGCAGTTCTTC
>NA|TRBJ1-2|few|TRBV9
CASSTGGNYGYTF
TGTGCCAGCAGCACCGGAGGGAACTATGGCTACACCTTC
>NA|TRBJ2-7|few|TRBV7-2
CASSLAGGTRYEQYF
TGTGCCAGCAGCTTAGCGGGGGGAACTCGCTACGAACAGTACTTC
>TRBD1|TRBJ1-2|few|TRBV6-5
CASSYSVSGGPNYGYTF
TGTGCCAGCAGTTACTCGGTGTCAGGGGGCCCAAACTATGGCTACACCTTC
>TRBD1|TRBJ1-2|many|TRBV6-9
CASSSMTGHHGYTF
TGTGCCAGCAGTTCGATGACAGGGCACCATGGCTACACCTTC
>TRBD1|TRBJ2-2|many|TRBV2
CASSVETGGLNTGELFF
TGTGCCAGCAGTGTTGAGACAGGGGGGCTTAACACCGGGGAGCTGTTTTTT
>NA|TRBJ2-5|many|TRBV2
CASSEPTSRLQETQYF
TGTGCCAGCAGTGAACCTACCTCACGGTTGCAAGAGACCCAGTACTTC
>TRBD1|TRBJ2-3|many|TRBV12-3/TRBV12-4
CASLPAGGRSDTQYF
TGTGCCAGCCTCCCGGCAGGGGGCCGCTCAGATACGCAGTATTTT
>NA|TRBJ2-3|few|TRBV7-3
CASSRAASSTDTQYF
TGTGCCAGCAGCAGGGCGGCCTCTAGCACAGATACGCAGTATTTT
>NA|TRBJ2-2|many|TRBV10-3
CAIRSAANTGELFF
TGTGCCATCAGGTCAGCTGCGAACACCGGGGAGCTGTTTTTT
>TRBD2|TRBJ2-2|few|TRBV3-1
CASSLGGRVGELFF
TGTGCCAGCAGCCTGGGCGGGAGAGTCGGGGAGCTGTTTTTT
>NA|TRBJ2-3|many|TRBV7-3
CASSLNLGDTQYF
TGTGCCAGCAGCTTAAACTTAGGGGATACGCAGTATTTT
>TRBD1|TRBJ1-2|few|TRBV4-1
CASSQVGDRLNGYTF
TGCGCCAGCAGCCAAGTCGGGGACAGACTGAATGGCTACACCTTC
>NA|TRBJ1-2|many|TRBV29-1
CSDVGGVGYGYTF
TGCAGCGACGTAGGGGGGGTAGGCTATGGCTACACCTTC
>NA|TRBJ2-3|many|TRBV20-1
CSARIPGGEIATDTQYF
TGCAGTGCTAGAATCCCCGGCGGGGAGATCGCCACAGATACGCAGTATTTT
>NA|TRBJ1-1|many|TRBV9
CASSPSGTQGAEAFF
TGTGCCAGCAGCCCTTCGGGAACCCAGGGCGCTGAAGCTTTCTTT
>NA|TRBJ1-2|many|TRBV12-3/TRBV12-4
CASSPPPGYTF
TGTGCCAGCAGCCCTCCTCCCGGCTACACCTTC
>NA|TRBJ2-7|NA|TRBV5-4
CASSIQGGGFHEQYF
TGTGCCAGCAGCATCCAGGGGGGGGGGTTCCACGAGCAGTACTTC
>NA|TRBJ1-4|many|TRBV6-1
CASRPATLREKLFF
TGTGCCAGCAGACCCGCGACCCTTCGCGAAAAACTGTTTTTT
>NA|TRBJ2-7|many|TRBV6-1
CATDLYEQYF
TGTGCCACTGACCTCTACGAGCAGTACTTC
>TRBD1|TRBJ1-3|NA|TRBV9
CASSTPGTGDVRSGNTIYF
TGTGCCAGCAGCACCCCCGGGACAGGGGACGTCCGGTCTGGAAACACCATATATTTT
>TRBD1|TRBJ1-1|many|TRBV11-3
CASRTGADTEAFF
TGTGCCAGCAGAACAGGGGCTGACACTGAAGCTTTCTTT
>NA|TRBJ1-3|NA|TRBV7-9
CASSLPISGNTIYF
TGTGCCAGCAGCTTACCGATCTCTGGAAACACCATATATTTT
>NA|TRBJ2-1|few|TRBV6-1
CASSARDGYNEQFF
TGTGCCAGCAGTGCCCGGGACGGGTACAATGAGCAGTTCTTC
>NA|TRBJ2-7|few|TRBV4-1
CASSQVGKPYEQYF
TGCGCCAGCAGCCAAGTTGGAAAGCCCTACGAGCAGTACTTC
>NA|TRBJ1-2|many|TRBV27
CASSLSRTYGYTF
TGTGCCAGCAGCTTATCAAGGACCTATGGCTACACCTTC
>TRBD1|TRBJ1-1|many|TRBV28
CASSSTGAGKNTEAFF
TGTGCCAGCAGTTCGACAGGGGCGGGGAAGAACACTGAAGCTTTCTTT
>TRBD1|TRBJ1-3|few|TRBV19
CASSVWTGSGNTIYF
TGTGCCAGTAGTGTTTGGACAGGCTCTGGAAACACCATATATTTT
>NA|TRBJ2-5|few|TRBV5-1
CASSLEALRRGETQYF
TGCGCCAGCAGCTTGGAGGCCCTACGGAGGGGTGAGACCCAGTACTTC
>NA|TRBJ2-1|few|TRBV25-1
CASPDFWNEQFF
TGTGCCAGCCCCGACTTCTGGAATGAGCAGTTCTTC
>TRBD2|TRBJ2-3|many|TRBV11-2
CASSLVVLGAGGKDTQYF
TGTGCCAGCAGCTTAGTGGTATTGGGAGCGGGAGGGAAAGATACGCAGTATTTT
>TRBD2|TRBJ2-1|NA|TRBV19
CASSIGGLAGGEQFF
TGTGCCAGTAGTATAGGGGGTCTAGCGGGAGGTGAGCAGTTCTTC
>NA|TRBJ2-7|NA|TRBV9
CASSVDASYEQYF
TGTGCCAGCAGCGTAGATGCATCCTACGAGCAGTACTTC
>NA|TRBJ1-2|NA|TRBV20-1
CSAPRGKYGYTF
TGCAGTGCTCCCCGAGGGAAGTATGGCTACACCTTC
>TRBD1|TRBJ1-1|many|TRBV6-2/TRBV6-3
CASLTWTGAATEAFF
TGTGCCAGCTTAACTTGGACAGGGGCGGCCACTGAAGCTTTCTTT
>NA|TRBJ1-5|NA|TRBV19
CASRRGGGNQPQHF
TGTGCCAGTAGGAGGGGAGGGGGCAATCAGCCCCAGCATTTT
>NA|TRBJ2-5|many|TRBV24-1
CAPPGMETQYF
TGTGCCCCCCCAGGGATGGAGACCCAGTACTTC
>NA|TRBJ1-4|few|TRBV24-1
CAAERVTGPSNEKLFF
TGTGCCGCCGAGCGGGTTACGGGCCCAAGCAATGAAAAACTGTTTTTT
>NA|TRBJ1-1|NA|TRBV29-1
CSVDVGLNTEAFF
TGCAGCGTTGACGTCGGATTGAACACTGAAGCTTTCTTT
>NA|TRBJ2-3|many|TRBV11-2
CASSLVSFFGPSTDTQYF
TGTGCCAGCAGCTTAGTTAGTTTTTTTGGGCCTAGCACAGATACGCAGTATTTT
>NA|TRBJ2-7|few|TRBV5-1
CASRDSPGYEQYF
TGCGCCAGCAGGGACAGTCCCGGATACGAGCAGTACTTC
>TRBD2|TRBJ2-1|many|TRBV12-3/TRBV12-4
CASSPRGGGDEQFF
TGTGCCAGCAGTCCACGGGGGGGTGGGGATGAGCAGTTCTTC
>NA|TRBJ2-1|many|TRBV10-3
CAISLTEYNEQFF
TGTGCCATCAGCCTCACAGAGTACAATGAGCAGTTCTTC
>NA|TRBJ2-7|few|TRBV27
CASRSHMGHEQYF
TGTGCCAGCAGATCGCACATGGGCCACGAGCAGTACTTC